Below, one T cell receptor (beta chain) is given with its context. The same CDR3 can be traced to other DNA sequences in this sample. The data belong to a study of radiotherapy plus CTLA-4 blockade in lung cancer. Trimming took 0 bases from V and 3 from J, leaving 7 bases between them. The CDR3 spans 14 residues. Germline CDR1 is KGHSH and CDR2 is LQKENI. TCRdb's copy holds only in-frame clones and misses some; the assay was immunoSEQ multiplex PCR. Counted here are about 73,000 clones, more than 75% occurring once; the ten biggest clones make up about 38%. This chain links TRBV18 with TRBJ2-3; D is possibly TRBD2 (5 bases). The sequencing here drew on peripheral blood, taken from a patient treated with radiotherapy plus ipilimumab. The TCR sequence derives from a human donor with non-small cell lung cancer that progressed on radiotherapy plus ipilimumab. In nucleotides, the CDR3 is TGTGCCAGCTCACCACCGGCGGGTACAGATACGCAGTATTTT. Translation: CASSPPAGTDTQYF. Variable domain in full (rest from reference TRBV18 and TRBJ2-3): NAGVMQNPRHLVRRRGQEARLRCSPMKGHSHVYWYRQLPEEGLKFMVYLQKENIIDESGMPKERFSAEFPKEGPSILRIQQVVRGDSAAYFCASSPPAGTDTQYFGPGTRLTVL.